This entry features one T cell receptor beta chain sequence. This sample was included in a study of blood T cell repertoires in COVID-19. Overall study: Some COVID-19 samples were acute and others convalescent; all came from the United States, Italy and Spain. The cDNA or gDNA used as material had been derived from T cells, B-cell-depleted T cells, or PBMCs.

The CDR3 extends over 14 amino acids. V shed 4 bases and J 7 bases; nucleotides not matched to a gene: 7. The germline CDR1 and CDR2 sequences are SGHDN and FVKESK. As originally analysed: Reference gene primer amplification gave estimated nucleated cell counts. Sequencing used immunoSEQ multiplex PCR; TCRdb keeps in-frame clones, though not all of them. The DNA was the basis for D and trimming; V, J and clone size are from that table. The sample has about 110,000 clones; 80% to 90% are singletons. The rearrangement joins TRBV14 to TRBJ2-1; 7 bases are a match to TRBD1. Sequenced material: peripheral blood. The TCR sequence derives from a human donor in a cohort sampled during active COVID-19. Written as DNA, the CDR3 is TGTGCCAGCAGCCTTATACAGGGGTCTAATGAGCAGTTCTTC. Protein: CASSLIQGSNEQFF.